These T cell receptor beta chains were read from a single sample in a study of T cells in Graves' hyperthyroidism and ophthalmopathy. TCRdb re-called the multiplex PCR reads through MiXCR, storing one row per CDR3 protein. The data show some 510,000 distinct CDR3 sequences, roughly 46% seen once. Sequencing used peripheral blood or thyroid tissue (not recorded which). All receptors come from a woman aged 18-29 years with Graves' hyperthyroidism. The CDR3 runs from the conserved cysteine through the conserved F or W. A D gene is named only where the DNA matches it firmly. Not every row has a clone size; where given, it reads once, few, many or a size class.

J gene	D gene	V gene	clone size	CDR3 DNA	CDR3 protein
TRBJ1-2	TRBD1	TRBV9	few	TGTGCCAGCAGCGCCGGGACAGGGTTTTATGGCTACACCTTC	CASSAGTGFYGYTF
TRBJ2-5	.	TRBV29-1	.	TGCAGCGACCGATGGTCAGGAGAGACCCAGCACTTC	CSDRWSGETQHF
TRBJ2-1	TRBD2	TRBV19	.	TGTGCCAGTAGTGGGACTAGCGTCAAATACAATGAGCAGTTCTTC	CASSGTSVKYNEQFF
TRBJ1-1	TRBD1	TRBV12-3/TRBV12-4	.	TGTGCCAGCAGTTTAGAAGGGAGGGACAGGGGCGCTTTCTTT	CASSLEGRDRGAFF
TRBJ1-1	.	TRBV24-1	.	TGTGCCAGCAGTAGAGGGGCCTTGAGAGCTTTCTTT	CASSRGALRAFF
TRBJ1-2	TRBD1	TRBV25-1	once	TGTGCCAGCAGTTCTCGGACAGGGGTGGGATATGGCTACACCTTC	CASSSRTGVGYGYTF
TRBJ2-7	.	TRBV7-2	.	TGTGCCAGCAGCTTAGAAGGGGGACGCCCGGGCGAGCAGTACTTC	CASSLEGGRPGEQYF
TRBJ2-2	TRBD1	TRBV25-1	.	TGTGCCAGCAGCCAACGGACAGGCCTACCTAACACCGGGGAGCTGTTTTTT	CASSQRTGLPNTGELFF
TRBJ2-7	TRBD1	TRBV7-2	.	TGTGCCAGCAGCTTAAGTGCAGGGGGAGTCTACGAGCAGTACTTC	CASSLSAGGVYEQYF
TRBJ1-2	.	TRBV12-3/TRBV12-4	few	TGTGCCAGCACCCCTAGGGGAGTTTACGGCTACACCTTC	CASTPRGVYGYTF
TRBJ1-1	.	TRBV12-3/TRBV12-4	.	TGTGCCAGCAGTTACGCTGAAGCTTTCTTT	CASSYAEAFF
TRBJ1-2	.	TRBV20-1	.	TGCAGTGCCTCCTCCCAGGGTACTAACTATGGCTACACCTTC	CSASSQGTNYGYTF
TRBJ1-6	TRBD1	TRBV7-9	.	TGTGCCAGCAGCCTAACAGGGACAGGCTCTGATTCACCCCTCCACTTT	CASSLTGTGSDSPLHF
TRBJ1-2	.	TRBV19	.	TGTGCCACTGAAACCCCGGGACCCTCCTCATTTGGCTACACCTTC	CATETPGPSSFGYTF
TRBJ1-1	TRBD1	TRBV7-6	.	TGTGCCAGCAGCTCCGGGACAGGGGGCAACACTGAAGCTTTCTTT	CASSSGTGGNTEAFF
TRBJ2-5	TRBD2	TRBV5-1	.	TGCGCCAGCAGCTTGGAGGGGACTAGTTCCCAAGAGACCCAGTACTTC	CASSLEGTSSQETQYF
TRBJ1-1	TRBD1	TRBV2	.	TGTGCCAGCAGTGAAAGTGGCAGGGGGCGGACTGAAGCTTTCTTT	CASSESGRGRTEAFF
TRBJ1-5	.	TRBV7-9	few	TGTGCCAGCAGTAGAGCAGTGGATCAGCCCCAGCATTTT	CASSRAVDQPQHF
TRBJ2-7	.	TRBV6-1	.	TGTGCCAGCCAGAATAGCGGAAATGAGCAGTACTTC	CASQNSGNEQYF
TRBJ2-5	TRBD1	TRBV24-1	.	TGTGCCACCAGTGGGACAGGGGGCGGCCGGACCCAGTACTTC	CATSGTGGGRTQYF
TRBJ2-5	.	TRBV11-1	.	TGTGCCAGCAGCCAGTGGTCGCTTTTCGCCGAGACCCAGTACTTC	CASSQWSLFAETQYF
TRBJ2-7	.	TRBV7-9	.	TGTGCCAGCAGCTTAGGGGGGGCGCGGTACGAGCAGTACTTC	CASSLGGARYEQYF
TRBJ1-2	TRBD1	TRBV7-6	.	TGTCCTAGCAGCTCGGGACAGAACTATGGCTACACCTTC	CPSSSGQNYGYTF
TRBJ2-7	.	TRBV7-9	few	TGTGCCAGCAGCCAGGGGCAGGGTTTCTACGAGCAGTACTTC	CASSQGQGFYEQYF
TRBJ2-5	.	TRBV29-1	.	TGCAGCGTTGAGGTCCTTCAAGAGACCCAGTACTTC	CSVEVLQETQYF
TRBJ2-7	.	TRBV19	.	TGTGCTAGAGATCTCGCGGGTAACACCTACGAGCAGTACTTC	CARDLAGNTYEQYF
TRBJ2-6	TRBD1	TRBV2	many	TGTGCCAGCTCGCCGGGACAGGGCAGCGGGGCCAACGTCCTGACTTTC	CASSPGQGSGANVLTF
TRBJ2-7	.	TRBV15	many	TGTGCCACCTCCTCTGCACCCCACGAGCAGTACTTC	CATSSAPHEQYF
TRBJ1-1	.	TRBV7-3	few	TGTGCCAGCAGGGTGGGGACACCCGGGCCTGAAGCTTTCTTT	CASRVGTPGPEAFF
TRBJ2-7	TRBD2	TRBV20-1	.	TGCAGTGCTAAGGCGGGAGCCGAGCAGTACTTC	CSAKAGAEQYF
TRBJ2-2	.	TRBV6-5	once	.	CASTVTRTGSCFF
TRBJ1-6	.	TRBV7-8	.	TGTGCCAGCAGCAGCTTAGCACCGCCTTCACCCCTCCACTTT	CASSSLAPPSPLHF
TRBJ1-2	.	TRBV25-1	many	TGTGCCAGCAGCGAGCCCCTTGAGGCGGGCTATGGCTACACCTTC	CASSEPLEAGYGYTF
TRBJ2-5	.	TRBV6-8	.	TGTGCCAGCAGTTCAGGGGAGCTCGAGACCCAGTACTTC	CASSSGELETQYF
TRBJ1-5	.	TRBV2	.	TGTGCCAGCAGTGATTGGTCATATAGCAATCAGCCCCAGCATTTT	CASSDWSYSNQPQHF
TRBJ1-4	.	TRBV19	.	TGTGCCACAACGGGGCTCGGTGAAAAACTGTTTTTT	CATTGLGEKLFF
TRBJ2-5	TRBD1	TRBV15	.	TGTGCCACCAGCAGTTACTCTACAGGGGGACAAGAGACCCAGTACTTC	CATSSYSTGGQETQYF
TRBJ2-7	TRBD1	TRBV20-1	few	TGCAGTGTCCCCGGGGACAGCAACTCCTACGAGCAGTACTTC	CSVPGDSNSYEQYF
TRBJ1-1	.	TRBV7-3	.	TGTGCCAGCAGTTCGGGACATATGAACACTGAAGCTTTCTTT	CASSSGHMNTEAFF
TRBJ2-7	TRBD2	TRBV6-5	.	TGTGCCAGCAGTTACACTCCTTGGACTAGCGGCGCCGAGCAGTACTTC	CASSYTPWTSGAEQYF
TRBJ1-5	.	TRBV29-1	.	TGCAGCGTGAATGGAGTGGGGGGAGATGGCAATCAGCCCCAGCATTTT	CSVNGVGGDGNQPQHF
TRBJ2-5	TRBD1	TRBV2	.	TGTGCCAGCAGTGCTACCAGGGGGCTAGCCGGGGAGACCCAGTACTTC	CASSATRGLAGETQYF